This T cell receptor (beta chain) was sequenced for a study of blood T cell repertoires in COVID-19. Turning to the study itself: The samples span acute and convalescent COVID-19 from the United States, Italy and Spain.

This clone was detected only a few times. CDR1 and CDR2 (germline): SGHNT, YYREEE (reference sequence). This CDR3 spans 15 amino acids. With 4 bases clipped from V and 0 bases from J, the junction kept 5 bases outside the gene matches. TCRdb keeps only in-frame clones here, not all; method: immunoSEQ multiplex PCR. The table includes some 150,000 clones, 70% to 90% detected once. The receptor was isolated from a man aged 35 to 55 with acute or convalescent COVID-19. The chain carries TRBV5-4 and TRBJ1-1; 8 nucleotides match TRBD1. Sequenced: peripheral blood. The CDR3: CASSPMDRVNTEAFF. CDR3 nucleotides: TGTGCCAGCAGCCCGATGGACAGGGTGAACACTGAAGCTTTCTTT.